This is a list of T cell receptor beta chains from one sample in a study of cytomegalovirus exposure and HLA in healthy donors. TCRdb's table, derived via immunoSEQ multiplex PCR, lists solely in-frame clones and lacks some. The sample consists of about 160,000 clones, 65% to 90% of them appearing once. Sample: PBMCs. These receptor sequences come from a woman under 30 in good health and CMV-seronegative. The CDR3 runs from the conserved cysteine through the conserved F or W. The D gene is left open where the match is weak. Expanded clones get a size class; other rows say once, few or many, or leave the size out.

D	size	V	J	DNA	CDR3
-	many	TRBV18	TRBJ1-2	TGTGCCAGCTCCCCTGGGGCGGTTGGCTACACCTTC	CASSPGAVGYTF
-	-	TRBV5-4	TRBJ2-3	TGTGCCAGCAGCTTGAAGGTGGGGGGTGTTACAGATACGCAGTATTTT	CASSLKVGGVTDTQYF
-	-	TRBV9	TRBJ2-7	TGTGCCAGCAGCGGATCAGGGGAAAGAACCTACGAGCAGTACTTC	CASSGSGERTYEQYF
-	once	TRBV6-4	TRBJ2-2	TGTGCCAGCAGTGAAACAGGGAGTACCGGGGAGCTGTTTTTT	CASSETGSTGELFF
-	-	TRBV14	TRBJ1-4	TGTGCCAGCAGCCAAGAAGTCCGAGATGAAAAACTGTTTTTT	CASSQEVRDEKLFF
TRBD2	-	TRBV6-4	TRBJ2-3	TGTGCCAGCAGTGTTAGCGGGGCTACGACAGATACGCAGTATTTT	CASSVSGATTDTQYF
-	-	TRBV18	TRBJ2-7	TGTGCCAGCTCACTTGGCGGGACAGCCCACGAGCAGTACTTC	CASSLGGTAHEQYF
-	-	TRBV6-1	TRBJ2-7	TGTGCCAGCATTGAACCAGAAAACTACGAGCAGTACTTC	CASIEPENYEQYF
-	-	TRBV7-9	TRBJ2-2	TGTGCCAGCAGCTTAAATTCTGCGAGGGACACCGGGGAGCTGTTTTTT	CASSLNSARDTGELFF
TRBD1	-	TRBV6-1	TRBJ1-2	TGTGCCGGGATGGGACAGGCCCCGGGCTACACCTTC	CAGMGQAPGYTF
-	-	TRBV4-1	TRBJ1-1	TGCGCCAGCAGCCAAGTGACCGGGAGGGGGGCTGAAGCTTTCTTT	CASSQVTGRGAEAFF
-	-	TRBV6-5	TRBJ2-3	TGTGCCAGCACCTACAGGAGGGCGAACACAGATACGCAGTATTTT	CASTYRRANTDTQYF
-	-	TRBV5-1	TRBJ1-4	TGCGCCAGCAGGGTCGAGGGCAACGCTAATGAAAAACTGTTTTTT	CASRVEGNANEKLFF
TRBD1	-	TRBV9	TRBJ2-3	TGTGCCAGCAGCGTAGAAGGGACAGGGTCAGCCACAGATACGCAGTATTTT	CASSVEGTGSATDTQYF
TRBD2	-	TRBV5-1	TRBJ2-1	TGCGCCAGCAGCTTGGTACCGGGACTAGCGGGAGGACACAATGAGCAGTTCTTC	CASSLVPGLAGGHNEQFF
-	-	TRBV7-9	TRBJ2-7	TGTGCCAGCAGCCCTCGGGACAACTCCTACGAGCAGTACTTC	CASSPRDNSYEQYF
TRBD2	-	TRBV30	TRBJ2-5	TGTGCCTGGAGTCAGAGCGGGGGGGCAGGGGAGACCCAGTACTTC	CAWSQSGGAGETQYF
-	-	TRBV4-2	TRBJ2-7	TGTGCCAGCAGCCAAGATCCCCCAATGTCGCTAGCAAGAAGGGACGAGCAGTACTTC	CASSQDPPMSLARRDEQYF
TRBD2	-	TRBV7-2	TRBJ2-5	TGTGCCAGCAGCTTAACTAGCGGAGAGACCCAGTACTTC	CASSLTSGETQYF
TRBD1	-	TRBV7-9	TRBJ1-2	TGTGCCAGCAGCTTAGGATTAGGGGGCGAGGAGGGCTACACCTTC	CASSLGLGGEEGYTF
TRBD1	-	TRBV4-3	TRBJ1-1	TGCGCCAGCACCCCAGGGACAGCGAACACTGAAGCTTTCTTT	CASTPGTANTEAFF
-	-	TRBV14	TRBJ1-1	TGTGCCAGCAGCCGGCTAGCGGGGGCGGTGAACACTGAAGCTTTCTTT	CASSRLAGAVNTEAFF
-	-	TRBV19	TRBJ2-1	TGTGCCAGTAGTATCTATGGTGAGCAGTTCTTC	CASSIYGEQFF
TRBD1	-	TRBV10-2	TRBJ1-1	TGCGCCAGCAATGACAGGGGGCGCAACACTGAAGCTTTCTTT	CASNDRGRNTEAFF
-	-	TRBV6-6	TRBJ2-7	TGTGCCAGCAGTTACTTTGCTAACGAGCAGTACTTC	CASSYFANEQYF
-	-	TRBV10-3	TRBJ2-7	TGTGCCATCGGGCAGGCCTCCTACGAGCAGTACTTC	CAIGQASYEQYF
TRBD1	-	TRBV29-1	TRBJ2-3	TGCAGCGTGGCCGGGACAGGGGCAGATACGCAGTATTTT	CSVAGTGADTQYF
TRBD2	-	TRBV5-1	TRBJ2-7	TGCGCCAGCACCGATAGCGGGAGGCACTACGAGCAGTACTTC	CASTDSGRHYEQYF
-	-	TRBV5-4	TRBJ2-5	TGTGCCAGCAGCGATGGTCGGGACTCTAGGGCAGAGACCCAGTACTTC	CASSDGRDSRAETQYF
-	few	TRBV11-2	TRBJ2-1	TGTGCCAGCAGCCGACAACCGGAGGGCTGGGCTTACTCCTACAATGAGCAGTTCTTC	CASSRQPEGWAYSYNEQFF
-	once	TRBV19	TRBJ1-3	TGTGCCAGTAGTATATGGGGAGACACCATATATTTT	CASSIWGDTIYF
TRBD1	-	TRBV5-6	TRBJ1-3	TGTGCCAGCAGCTTGACAGGGGCCCTAAACACCATATATTTT	CASSLTGALNTIYF
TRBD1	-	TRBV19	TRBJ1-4	TGTGCCAGTAAGGACAGGGCGGGGGCGGCTAATGAAAAACTGTTTTTT	CASKDRAGAANEKLFF
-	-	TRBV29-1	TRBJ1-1	TGCAGCGCTAGACCAGAGAACACTGAAGCTTTCTTT	CSARPENTEAFF
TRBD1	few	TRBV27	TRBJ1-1	TGTGCCAGCAGTTTCCCGACAGGGGAAGCTTTCTTT	CASSFPTGEAFF
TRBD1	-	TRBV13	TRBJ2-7	TGTGCCAGCAGCTTGGGACAGGGGGGCTACGAGCAGTACTTC	CASSLGQGGYEQYF
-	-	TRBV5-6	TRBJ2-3	TGTGCCAGCAGCTTGCTAGATACGCAGTATTTT	CASSLLDTQYF
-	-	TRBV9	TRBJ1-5	TGTGCCAGCAGCGTATCCGAGGTGCAGCCCCAGCATTTT	CASSVSEVQPQHF
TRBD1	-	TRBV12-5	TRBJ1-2	TGTGCTAGTGGACCCGACAGGGTCTATAACTATGGCTACACCTTC	CASGPDRVYNYGYTF
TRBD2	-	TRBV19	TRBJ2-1	TGTGCCAGTAATGCGGGGGGCTCCTACAATGAGCAGTTCTTC	CASNAGGSYNEQFF
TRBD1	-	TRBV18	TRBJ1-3	TGTGCCAGCACAGGGGGCAGGAGAAACACCATATATTTT	CASTGGRRNTIYF
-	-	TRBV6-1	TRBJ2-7	TGTGCCAGCAGACCTAGTTACTACCCTTCCTACGAGCAGTACTTC	CASRPSYYPSYEQYF
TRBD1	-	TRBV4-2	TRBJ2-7	TGTGCCAGCAGCCTCAGACAGGGGGTCTACGAGCAGTACTTC	CASSLRQGVYEQYF
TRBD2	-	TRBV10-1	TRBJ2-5	TGCGCCAGCAGTGAAACGGGAGCGGGACAAGAGACCCAGTACTTC	CASSETGAGQETQYF
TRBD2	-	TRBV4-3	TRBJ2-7	TGCGCCAGCAGCCGAGAACTAGCGGGATCCTTCTACGAGCAGTACTTC	CASSRELAGSFYEQYF
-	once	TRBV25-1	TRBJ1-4	TGTGCCAGCAGTGGAGGGCCCGGGAGAGGGGAGAACGAAAAACTGTTTTTT	CASSGGPGRGENEKLFF
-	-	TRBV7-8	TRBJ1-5	TGTGCCAGCAGCCTATCACGAGGTGCGGGAGATCAGCCCCAGCATTTT	CASSLSRGAGDQPQHF
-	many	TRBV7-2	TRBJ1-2	TGTGCCAGCAGCCGTGGCGGGGTCTATGGCTACACCTTC	CASSRGGVYGYTF
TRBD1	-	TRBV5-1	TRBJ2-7	TGCGCCAGCAGCCTGGGGACAGGTATGATCTACGAGCAGTACTTC	CASSLGTGMIYEQYF
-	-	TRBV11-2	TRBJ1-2	TGTGCCACCTCTACGGGACTTCCCGAACTTTATGGCTACACCTTC	CATSTGLPELYGYTF
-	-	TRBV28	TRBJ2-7	TGTGCCAGCAGTTTGTTAGCCCGATCCTACGAGCAGTACTTC	CASSLLARSYEQYF
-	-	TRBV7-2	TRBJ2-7	TGTGCCAGCAGCTTAATGGGAGGCGCACTCTACGAGCAGTACTTC	CASSLMGGALYEQYF
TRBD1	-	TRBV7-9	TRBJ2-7	TGTGCCAGCACCCCGGGACAGGGGTCCTACGAGCAGTACTTC	CASTPGQGSYEQYF
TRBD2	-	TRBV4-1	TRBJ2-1	TGCGCCAGCAGCCCCCCCCCTAGCGGCCGCTACAATGAGCAGTTCTTC	CASSPPPSGRYNEQFF
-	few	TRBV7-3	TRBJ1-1	TGTGCCAGCACCGAGGGGAGGGACACTGAAGCTTTCTTT	CASTEGRDTEAFF
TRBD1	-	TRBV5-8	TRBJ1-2	TGTGCCAGCAGTCGGACAGGGTTTGGCTATGGCTACACCTTC	CASSRTGFGYGYTF
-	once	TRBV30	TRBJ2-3	TGTGCCTGGAGTGTTCATGCGGATACGCAGTATTTT	CAWSVHADTQYF
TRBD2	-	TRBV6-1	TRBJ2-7	TGTGCCACCCTAGCGGGAGTGGCCTACGAGCAGTACTTC	CATLAGVAYEQYF